This TCR beta chain was captured in a study of blood T cell repertoires in COVID-19. Whole-study context: COVID-19 samples, acute and convalescent, were from the United States, Italy and Spain. PBMCs, B-cell-depleted T cells, or T cells were the source of the cDNA or gDNA that made up the material.

Sequencing was performed with immunoSEQ multiplex PCR; in TCRdb, only in-frame clones are kept and a portion is missing. The sample has about 62,000 clones, 76% seen once; the top ten hold 6.4%. J lost 7 bases, V lost 7 bases, and 7 bases had no gene match. CDR3 length: 13 amino acids. CDR1 is MNHEY, CDR2 SMNVEV, per germline (reference sequence). Material: peripheral blood. This receptor was taken from a woman aged 45-65 years with active or convalescent COVID-19. The chain employs TRBV27 and TRBJ1-5; the match to TRBD1 covers 7 bases. CDR3 residues: CASTTGVGQPQHF. In nucleotides, the CDR3 is TGTGCCAGCACCACAGGGGTTGGGCAGCCCCAGCATTTT.